Only a few counts were recorded for the clone carrying this T cell receptor beta chain. Antigen unknown. Trimming took 3 bases from V and 2 from J, leaving 5 bases between them. Germline V gene sequence: CDR1 LGHDT, CDR2 YNNKEL (reference sequence). The CDR3 totals 13 residues. This entry belongs to a study of identical twins. MiXCR, run by TCRdb on the 5' RACE reads, gives a single entry per CDR3 protein. The sample gives hundreds of thousands of distinct CDR3 sequences, around an eighth of which show up once; around 1.5% is in the top ten. The study's findings and limits: Zero-insertion analyses could be partly confounded by invariant MAIT and iNKT cells. Twins showed weaker excess sharing in their beta out-of-frame sequences.

This sample also belongs to another study, concerning yellow fever vaccine responses in identical twins.

The chain links TRBV3-1 to TRBJ2-1; no clear D gene. The sequencing input was PBMCs. This receptor was obtained from a young woman in good health. The CDR3 DNA reads as TGTGCCAGCAGCCATGCAACCTACAATGAGCAGTTCTTC. Its protein product is CASSHATYNEQFF.